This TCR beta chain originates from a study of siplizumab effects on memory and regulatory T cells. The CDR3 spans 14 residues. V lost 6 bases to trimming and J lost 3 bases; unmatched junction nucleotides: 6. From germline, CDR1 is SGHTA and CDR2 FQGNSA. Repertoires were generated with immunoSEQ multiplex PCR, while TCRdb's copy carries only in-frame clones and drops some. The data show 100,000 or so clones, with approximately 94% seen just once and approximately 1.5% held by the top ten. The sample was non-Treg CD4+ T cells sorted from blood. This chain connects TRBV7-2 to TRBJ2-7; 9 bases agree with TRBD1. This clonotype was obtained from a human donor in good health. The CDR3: CASRRPGQGYEQYF. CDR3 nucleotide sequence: TGTGCCAGCAGGCGACCGGGACAGGGCTACGAGCAGTACTTC.